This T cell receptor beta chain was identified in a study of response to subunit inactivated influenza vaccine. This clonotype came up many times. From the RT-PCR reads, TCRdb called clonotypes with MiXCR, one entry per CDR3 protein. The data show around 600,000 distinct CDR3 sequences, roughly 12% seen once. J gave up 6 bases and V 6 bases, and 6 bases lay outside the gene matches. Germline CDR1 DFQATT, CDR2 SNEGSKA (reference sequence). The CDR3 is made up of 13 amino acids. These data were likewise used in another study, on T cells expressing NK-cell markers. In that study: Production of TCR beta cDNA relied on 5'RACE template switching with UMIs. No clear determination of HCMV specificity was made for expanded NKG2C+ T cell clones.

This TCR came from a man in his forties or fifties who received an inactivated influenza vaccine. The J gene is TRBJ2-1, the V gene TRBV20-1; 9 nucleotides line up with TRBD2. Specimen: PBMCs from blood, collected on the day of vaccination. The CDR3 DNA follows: TGCAGTGCGCAGCGGGGGGCCCCCAATGAGCAGTTCTTC. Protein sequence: CSAQRGAPNEQFF.